This T cell receptor beta chain stems from a study of response to subunit inactivated influenza vaccine (dated by TCRdb to between 2017 and 2018). Broadly, across the study: Deep quantitative profiling of the T cell receptor repertoire was used in the study to follow responses to a trivalent subunit inactivated influenza vaccine. Overall study results and their limits: According to the authors, only a limited number of new T cells may be recruited by each seasonal influenza vaccination.

Sample time point, as interpreted from the label and publication: more than 40 days after influenza vaccine administration. The CDR3 runs 15 residues from the cysteine to the phenylalanine. CDR3 DNA only is kept here, 45 bases in frame from base 1. CDR1 SGHRS and CDR2 YFSETQ are derived from the germline V gene. V loses 6 bases, J loses 0 bases, and the germline ends lie 13 bases apart. This clonotype appeared many times. Its antigen remains unidentified. No base-level quality is on record; no much larger clone is a single base apart. Library generation was performed with RT-PCR. Sequenced on an Illumina HiSeq 2500. TCRdb cleaned the public reads at Q25 with fastp, built clones with MiXCR and kept in-frame beta chains. Rows with one shared CDR3 protein collapse into an entry with the most common genes and DNA. The sample profile shows fewer than 700,000 distinct CDR3 sequences; roughly 13% of them were found once. Around 12% of the sample comes from the top ten.

This sample comprised PBMCs from blood, obtained roughly 6 weeks after vaccination. The chain is assembled from TRBV5-1 and TRBJ2-1, with the D gene call left open. This receptor was taken from a man aged 50 or older who received an inactivated influenza vaccine. Donor details come from another sample of the same person, matched by shared clones. The CDR3 reads CASKDLTSSYNEQFF. The DNA reads TGCGCCAGCAAGGACCTGACGAGCTCCTACAATGAGCAGTTCTTC.